These 2 T cell receptor beta chains share one sample of origin, sequenced in a study of CD8+CD57+ T cells in acquired aplastic anemia (dated by TCRdb to the late 2010s). Patients chosen for sequencing had shown expansion of CD8+CD57+ cells by flow cytometry. The run used an Illumina HiSeq 2000. Genomic DNA served as template for TCR beta VDJ combination and CDR3 sequence profiling. TCRdb reanalyzed the raw reads on its own, using fastp at Q25 for trimming and MiXCR for clone calling, and kept in-frame beta chains. Identical CDR3 proteins give one entry, which carries the most common genes and DNA. The sample includes 95,000 to 150,000 distinct CDR3 sequences, with under 65% observed a single time. The top ten hold approximately 28% of the sample. Sequenced sample: sorted CD4+, CD8+, or CD8+CD57+ T cells (not recorded which) from PBMCs. Receptors originate from a human donor with aplastic anemia.

This clonotype was seen repeatedly, ten times or more. This sequence joins TRBV20-1 and TRBJ2-3; D tentatively reads TRBD1 or TRBD2 (5 bases each). CDR1 is DFQATT and CDR2 is SNEGSKA in the germline V gene (reference sequence). V lost 6 bases, J lost 0 bases, and 13 bases lay in between. This CDR3 has 14 residues. CDR3 DNA sequence: TGCAGTGCGACCGGGACGGACAGCACAGATACGCAGTATTTT. The encoded protein is CSATGTDSTDTQYF.

This clonotype was seen ten or more times. V is TRBV7-9 and J is TRBJ1-2, with no clear D. CDR1 and CDR2 from the germline V gene are SEHNR and FQNEAQ (reference sequence). The CDR3 spans 12 residues. V was shortened by 5 bases and J by 4 bases, with 8 bases between the two germline ends. The CDR3 loop reads CASSARPYGYTF. The CDR3 DNA is TGTGCCAGCAGCGCCCGCCCCTATGGCTACACCTTC.